Below, one TCR beta chain is given with its context. This sample was taken from a study of blood T cell repertoires in COVID-19. On the study more broadly: Samples of COVID-19 (acute and convalescent) were obtained from the United States, Italy and Spain. The analysed material was cDNA or gDNA that came from T cells, B-cell-depleted T cells, or PBMCs.

With 1 base removed from V and 1 base from J, the gap between germline ends came to 7 bases. CDR1 SGHVS and CDR2 FQNEAQ come from the germline V gene. This CDR3 is 14 amino acids long. Original processing methods: Reference gene primers were amplified, and this amplification served to estimate nucleated cell counts. This table comes from immunoSEQ multiplex PCR, and its TCRdb copy is limited to in-frame clones, with some not included. The V and J calls and the clone size are those of that table, but D and trimming were determined from the DNA. In the table there are about 190,000 clones, just under 80% of which are singletons.

The chain carries TRBV7-8 and TRBJ1-1, with a possible D match to TRBD1 (6 bases). Sequencing input: peripheral blood. The receptor comes from a woman of 80 years or more with active or convalescent COVID-19. CDR3 region: CASSLGTENTEAFF. The CDR3 DNA reads TGTGCCAGCAGCTTAGGGACAGAGAACACTGAAGCTTTCTTT.